Only a few counts were recorded for the clone carrying this T cell receptor (beta chain). The antigen is not known. The assay was immunoSEQ multiplex PCR, and TCRdb's table has in-frame clones only and misses some. The data show about 54,000 clones, around 80% seen once. Germline V gene lookup returns CDR1 SQVTM and CDR2 ANQGSEA. V was clipped by 7 bases and J by 3 bases, with 12 bases between them. The CDR3 spans 12 residues. This record belongs to a study of vaccination effects on CD4 cells after COVID-19. Sequencing in the ViraFEST assay came after antigen-specific CD4+ T cells had been expanded with viral peptide pools, which were used to stimulate PBMC. Investigators separated out CD4+ T cells once about 10 days of culture had passed.

The V gene is TRBV29-1, the J gene TRBJ1-2; D remains unclear. The starting material was CD4+ T cells from PBMCs cultured with HCoV-229E spike peptides, obtained before COVID-19 vaccination. This TCR was sampled from a human donor who received a COVID-19 vaccine. CDR3 protein: CSAGGLDYGYTF. As DNA, the CDR3 is TGCAGCGCTGGCGGACTGGACTATGGCTACACCTTC.